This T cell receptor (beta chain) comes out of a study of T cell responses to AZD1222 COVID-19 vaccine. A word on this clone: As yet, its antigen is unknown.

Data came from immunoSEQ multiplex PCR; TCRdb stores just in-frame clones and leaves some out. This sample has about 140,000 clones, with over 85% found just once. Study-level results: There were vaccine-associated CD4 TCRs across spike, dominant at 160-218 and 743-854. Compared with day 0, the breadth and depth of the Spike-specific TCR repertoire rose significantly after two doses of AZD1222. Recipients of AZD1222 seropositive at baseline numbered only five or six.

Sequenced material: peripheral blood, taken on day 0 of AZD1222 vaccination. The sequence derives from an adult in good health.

CDR3 nucleotide sequence: TGTGCCAGCAGTTACTCGAGGACCGAGAGCGGAAACACCATATATTTT. It specifies CASSYSRTESGNTIYF. The rearrangement uses TRBV6-5 and TRBJ1-3; no definite D call. Germline CDR1 reads MNHEY; CDR2 reads SVGAGI. V gave up 0 bases and J gave up 4 bases, with 13 bases separating them. The CDR3 length is 16 residues.